These 2 T cell receptor beta chains share one sample of origin, sequenced in a study of blood T cells in healthy people across ages. With a J-beta primer mix and a sample-barcoded 5' primer, a second PCR ran 7 to 11 cycles. One entry per CDR3 protein results from TCRdb running MiXCR on the 5' RACE reads. The sample lists about 1,400,000 distinct CDR3 sequences; approximately 60% were seen once. Sequenced sample: blood. These receptors were collected from a man younger than 35 in good health.

Written as DNA, the CDR3 is TGTGCCAGCAGTGAAGGGGGCGGGAGATACCAAGAGACCCAGTACTTC. Amino acid sequence: CASSEGGGRYQETQYF. The chain uses TRBV6-1 and TRBJ2-5; 7 bases fit TRBD2. Germline lookup yields CDR1 MNHNS and CDR2 SASEGT. The trim removed 1 base at V and 0 bases at J, leaving 5 bases unmatched. The CDR3 length is 16 residues.

This clonotype appeared a single time. This sequence joins TRBV7-2 and TRBJ2-4, with D uncertain. CDR1 is SGHTA and CDR2 is FQGNSA in the germline V gene. There are 12 residues in the CDR3. Trimming took off 1 base at V and 9 bases at J, with 7 bases between the two ends. CDR3 sequence: CASSLDDGIQYF. CDR3 nucleotide sequence: TGTGCCAGCAGCTTAGACGACGGCATTCAGTACTTC.